A single sample is the source of the 12 T cell receptor beta chains below, sequenced in a study of shared clonotypes between healthy human individuals. This table comes from immunoSEQ multiplex PCR, and its TCRdb copy is limited to in-frame clones, with some not included. Of 1,100,000 or so clones listed, about 80% are singletons. The sample was memory CD4+ T cells from PBMCs. Subset described: CD45RA-negative fraction. The receptors originated from a man aged 18 to 30 in good health. Some clones in this sample may be carry-over from other donors' samples.

A note on this clone: Other DNA sequences in this sample translate to the same CDR3. The chain joins TRBV7-9 to TRBJ2-7; 8 nucleotides align to TRBD2. CDR1 is SEHNR, CDR2 FQNEAQ, per germline (reference sequence). This CDR3 contains 14 residues. The V segment lost 1 base and the J segment 1 base; nucleotides outside the gene matches: 0. CDR3 loop: CASSLGGGSYEQYF. In nucleotides, the CDR3 is TGTGCCAGCAGCTTAGGCGGGGGGTCCTACGAGCAGTACTTC.

This clone appeared a single time. The chain couples TRBV5-4 to TRBJ2-7; D is possibly TRBD2 (7 bases). In germline, CDR1 is SGHNT, CDR2 YYREEE (reference sequence). The CDR3 is 13 residues long. V was cut by 1 base and J by 5 bases, with 10 bases left in between. The CDR3 spells CASSLRGGDEQYF. For the CDR3, the DNA is TGTGCCAGCAGCTTGAGGGGGGGGGACGAGCAGTACTTC.

This chain links TRBV10-3 with TRBJ2-1; 7 bases align to TRBD2. In germline, CDR1 is ENHRY, CDR2 SYGVKD. The V and J ends lost 6 bases and 4 bases, in that order; junction bases with no gene match: 3. The length of the CDR3 is 13 residues. The CDR3 here is CAIRRAGYNEQFF. The CDR3 DNA reads as TGTGCCATCAGGAGAGCGGGGTACAATGAGCAGTTCTTC.

A note on this clone: Other DNA sequences of this sample code for an identical CDR3. V is TRBV5-4 and J is TRBJ2-3, with D tentatively TRBD2 (5 bases). Trimming removed 5 bases from V and 0 bases from J, with 7 bases in between. In germline, CDR1 is SGHNT, CDR2 YYREEE (reference sequence). This CDR3 region has 13 residues. This CDR3 is CASSGLSTDTQYF. The CDR3 DNA follows: TGTGCCAGCAGTGGACTGAGCACAGATACGCAGTATTTT.

In DNA, the CDR3 is TGTGCCAGCAGCGTAAGGGCGGGCCGCACAGATACGCAGTATTTT. Translation gives CASSVRAGRTDTQYF. The rearrangement links TRBV9 to TRBJ2-3, with D possibly TRBD2 on 5 matching bases. Trimming pared 1 base from V and 1 base from J, leaving 10 bases between. There are 15 residues in the CDR3. CDR1 and CDR2 from the germline V gene are SGDLS and YYNGEE.

The gene calls are TRBV2 and TRBJ1-2, with D possibly matching TRBD1 (5 bases). The CDR3 totals 14 residues. The germline V gene has CDR1 SNHLY and CDR2 FYNNEI. Trimming left V 7 bases short and J 8 bases short, with 20 bases between. The CDR3 reads CASIDTWGLRGYTF. CDR3 nucleotides: TGTGCCAGCATCGACACTTGGGGGTTGCGCGGCTACACCTTC.

The chain has TRBV6-1 and TRBJ2-1; 10 bases align to TRBD1. CDR1 MNHNS and CDR2 SASEGT come from the germline V gene. V shed 9 bases, J shed 5 bases, and the junction held 10 bases outside the gene matches. The CDR3 runs to 15 residues. This chain's CDR3 is CASTPGTGAHNEQFF. The DNA for the CDR3 is TGTGCCAGTACCCCCGGGACAGGGGCGCACAATGAGCAGTTCTTC.

This clone was observed a handful of times. The gene calls are TRBV27 and TRBJ2-7; no clear D. With 5 bases removed from V and 3 bases from J, the gap between germline ends came to 11 bases. CDR3 length equals 13 residues. Germline V gene lookup returns CDR1 MNHEY and CDR2 SMNVEV (reference sequence). This chain's CDR3 is CASSPYRNYEQYF. CDR3 DNA: TGTGCCAGCAGTCCTTACAGAAACTACGAGCAGTACTTC.

The rearrangement links TRBV30 to TRBJ2-1; TRBD2 matches at 9 bases. The CDR3 consists of 16 residues. Germline V gives CDR1 GTSNPN, CDR2 SVGIG (reference sequence). V was pared by 5 bases and J by 5 bases, with 13 bases of the junction left unmatched. For the CDR3, the DNA is TGTGCCTGGGGGAAAATCGGACTAGCGCGAAACAATGAGCAGTTCTTC. This gives the protein CAWGKIGLARNNEQFF.

The chain is built from TRBV10-3 and TRBJ2-4; 11 nucleotides align to TRBD1. Germline trimming cut 0 bases from V and 6 bases from J; bases unmatched to any gene: 4. The CDR3 consists of 16 residues. Germline V gene sequence: CDR1 ENHRY, CDR2 SYGVKD. The CDR3 spells CAISESGTGGINIQYF. In DNA, the CDR3 is TGTGCCATCAGTGAGTCTGGGACAGGGGGAATAAACATTCAGTACTTC.

The chain links TRBV9 to TRBJ2-3, with 7 bases fitting TRBD2. The CDR3 length is 14 residues. The trim removed 3 bases at V and 2 bases at J, leaving 3 bases unmatched. In germline, CDR1 is SGDLS, CDR2 YYNGEE. CDR3 sequence (DNA): TGTGCCAGCAGCGCCCGACTAGCCACAGATACGCAGTATTTT. It yields the protein CASSARLATDTQYF.

The gene calls are TRBV28 and TRBJ2-7, with a possible D match to TRBD1 (6 bases). Trimming shortened V by 5 bases and J by 4 bases, and 18 bases separated the two germline ends. The CDR3 extends over 15 amino acids. The germline V gene encodes CDR1 MDHEN and CDR2 SYDVKM. This chain's CDR3 is CASSPPGAGRYEQYF. The CDR3 coding sequence is TGTGCCAGCAGTCCCCCAGGGGCAGGAAGATACGAGCAGTACTTC. The full variable domain, completed using reference TRBV28 and TRBJ2-7, is DVKVTQSSRYLVKRTGEKVFLECVQDMDHENMFWYRQDPGLGLRLIYFSYDVKMKEKGDIPEGYSVSREKKERFSLILESASTNQTSMYLCASSPPGAGRYEQYFGPGTRLTVT.